Below, 32 T cell receptor beta chains from the same sample are listed, as sequenced in a study of blood T cell repertoires in COVID-19. Only in-frame clones appear in the TCRdb table, and some are missing; sequencing was by immunoSEQ multiplex PCR. Here the sample spans some 97,000 clones, 80% being singletons. The sequenced material came from peripheral blood. The receptor set was obtained from a man aged 65 to 85 with active or convalescent COVID-19.

Concerning this clone itself: At the DNA level, this CDR3 is encoded by other sequences in the same sample as well. The CDR3: CASSRTGNNSPLHF. The CDR3 coding sequence is TGTGCCAGCAGCCGAACAGGGAACAATTCACCCCTCCACTTT. The chain couples TRBV11-1 to TRBJ1-6; D is perhaps TRBD1 (6 bases). Per germline, CDR1 SGHAT and CDR2 FQDESV (reference sequence). Trimming removed 5 bases from V and 7 bases from J, with 12 bases in between. CDR3 size: 14 residues.

The rearrangement links TRBV4-2 to TRBJ2-1, with TRBD2 matching 13 bases. Germline V gene sequence: CDR1 LGHNA, CDR2 YNFKEQ. The CDR3 length is 16 residues. Trimming took 3 bases from V and 5 from J; bases not matched to a gene: 4. CDR3 loop: CASSHGLAGDHNEQFF. The CDR3 DNA is TGTGCCAGCAGCCACGGACTAGCGGGAGACCACAATGAGCAGTTCTTC.

This chain links TRBV18 with TRBJ2-3; 7 bases are shared with TRBD1. Looked up from germline, CDR1 is KGHSH and CDR2 is LQKENI. J gave up 3 bases and V 3 bases, and 12 bases lay outside the gene matches. The CDR3 runs to 17 residues. CDR3 sequence reads: CASSPQLGGRGTDTQYF. The CDR3 DNA is TGTGCCAGCTCACCTCAGCTAGGGGGCCGGGGAACAGATACGCAGTATTTT.

In its sample, this clone was seen a few times. The CDR3 region is CASKLGARYNEQFF. As DNA, the CDR3 is TGTGCCAGTAAATTGGGCGCTCGCTACAATGAGCAGTTCTTC. The chain has TRBV19 and TRBJ2-1; D is ambiguous. Per the germline V gene, CDR1 is LNHDA and CDR2 is SQIVND (reference sequence). The CDR3 loop spans 14 amino acids. With 7 bases removed from V and 3 bases from J, the gap between germline ends came to 13 bases.

The J gene is TRBJ2-1, the V gene TRBV9, with 8 bases that match TRBD1. Germline CDR1 reads SGDLS; CDR2 reads YYNGEE. The CDR3 has 15 amino acids. V lost 3 bases and J lost 2; bases outside the gene matches: 4. The CDR3 here is CASSAGQAAYNEQFF. In DNA form, the CDR3 reads TGTGCCAGCAGCGCGGGACAGGCTGCCTACAATGAGCAGTTCTTC. Variable domain in full (rest from reference TRBV9 and TRBJ2-1): DSGVTQTPKHLITATGQRVTLRCSPRSGDLSVYWYQQSLDQGLQFLIQYYNGEERAKGNILERFSAQQFPDLHSELNLSSLELGDSALYFCASSAGQAAYNEQFFGPGTRLTVL.

This chain links TRBV20-1 with TRBJ1-5; D call uncertain. V was shortened by 3 bases and J by 1 base, with 13 bases between the two germline ends. The CDR3 has 15 residues. Germline CDR1 and CDR2: DFQATT and SNEGSKA (reference sequence). Written as DNA, the CDR3 is TGCAGTGCTAGTTTCTCGGGTATGAGCAATCAGCCCCAGCATTTT. It codes for CSASFSGMSNQPQHF.

This clone was counted once. The CDR3 reads CASSPPQGTGFYNEQFF. The DNA of the CDR3 is TGTGCCAGCTCACCACCGCAGGGGACGGGGTTCTACAATGAGCAGTTCTTC. The chain uses TRBV18 and TRBJ2-1, with a possible D match to TRBD1 (6 bases). With 0 bases removed from V and 3 bases from J, the gap between germline ends came to 15 bases. Germline CDR1 is KGHSH and CDR2 is LQKENI. The CDR3 has 17 amino acids.

The rearrangement links TRBV13 to TRBJ1-1; no reliable D call. Germline loops: CDR1 PRHDT, CDR2 FYEKMQ (reference sequence). Trimming removed 6 bases from V and 0 bases from J, with 14 bases in between. This CDR3 spans 15 amino acids. The CDR3: CASRRESTVNTEAFF. The CDR3 DNA is TGTGCCAGCAGAAGGGAGAGTACAGTGAACACTGAAGCTTTCTTT.

CDR3 bases: TGTGCCAGTAGTAAAACAGGGGGAGAGACCCAGTACTTC. Translated, it gives CASSKTGGETQYF. This chain links TRBV19 with TRBJ2-5, with 8 bases matching TRBD1. Germline CDR1 reads LNHDA; CDR2 reads SQIVND (reference sequence). This CDR3 has 13 amino acids. With V trimmed by 4 bases and J by 4 bases, 2 bases remained unmatched.

This chain uses TRBV6-5 with TRBJ2-7, with 12 positions matching TRBD2. Germline-derived CDR1 and CDR2 are MNHEY and SVGAGI. The V gene end was trimmed by 8 bases and the J gene end by 6 bases; junction bases not matched to a gene: 2. This CDR3 comprises 12 residues. CDR3 bases: TGTGCCAGCTGGGGACTAGCGGGCGAGCAGTACTTC. This codes for CASWGLAGEQYF.

V usage is TRBV4-1 and J usage is TRBJ1-4; D gene unclear. Trimming cost V 1 base and J 7 bases, with 22 bases left between them. This CDR3 region has 18 residues. The V gene's germline CDR1 is MGHRA and CDR2 YSYEKL. CDR3 amino acids: CASSQGRLAARRGEKLFF. CDR3 bases: TGCGCCAGCAGCCAAGGAAGATTGGCGGCCCGGCGGGGTGAAAAACTGTTTTTT.

This sequence joins TRBV11-3 and TRBJ2-2; 10 bases match TRBD2. V trimming: 0 bases; J trimming: 2 bases; junction bases outside the gene matches: 12. CDR1 is SGHNT, CDR2 YENEEA, per germline. This CDR3 region has 20 residues. This CDR3 reads CASSLDPAFSGGPNTGELFF. The DNA of the CDR3 is TGTGCCAGCAGCTTAGATCCCGCTTTTAGCGGGGGGCCCAACACCGGGGAGCTGTTTTTT.

The CDR3 DNA is TGTGCCAGCAGCTTAGGACTCCTAGGGGATTCACCCCTCCACTTT. Its translation: CASSLGLLGDSPLHF. This chain joins TRBV7-8 and TRBJ1-6; a possible D gene is TRBD1 (5 bases). The germline CDR1 and CDR2 sequences are SGHVS and FQNEAQ. Trimming left V 1 base short and J 8 bases short, with 12 bases between. This CDR3 has 15 residues. The whole variable domain, remainder taken from reference TRBV7-8 and TRBJ1-6, is GAGVSQSPRYKVAKRGQDVALRCDPISGHVSLFWYQQALGQGPEFLTYFQNEAQLDKSGLPSDRFFAERPEGSVSTLKIQRTQQEDSAVYLCASSLGLLGDSPLHFGNGTRLTVT.

The rearrangement links TRBV18 to TRBJ2-7, with D possibly being TRBD1 (6 bases). Deletions cut 2 bases from V and 4 bases from J, with 18 bases between. The germline gives CDR1 KGHSH, CDR2 LQKENI. The CDR3 has 16 amino acids. CDR3 nucleotide sequence: TGTGCCAGCTCACCAGTCCAGGCAGGGGAAGGTTACGAGCAGTACTTC. Its protein is CASSPVQAGEGYEQYF.

The chain has TRBV19 and TRBJ1-5; 12 nucleotides agree with TRBD1. The CDR3 is 17 amino acids. Trimming took 5 bases from V and 6 from J; bases not matched to a gene: 11. Per germline, CDR1 LNHDA and CDR2 SQIVND (reference sequence). The CDR3 nucleotides read TGTGCCAGTAGTTTTTTAACCGGGACAGGGGGCGGTCAGCCCCAGCATTTT. Protein product: CASSFLTGTGGGQPQHF.

This rearrangement joins TRBV2 to TRBJ1-5; TRBD1 aligns across 9 bases. Germline CDR1 and CDR2: SNHLY and FYNNEI. The V gene end was trimmed by 7 bases and the J gene end by 3 bases; junction bases not matched to a gene: 7. CDR3 length: 15 amino acids. The CDR3 DNA reads TGTGCCAGCACGAGGACAGGGGCCTTCAATCAGCCCCAGCATTTT. As protein: CASTRTGAFNQPQHF. Supplemented by reference TRBV2 and TRBJ1-5, the full variable domain reads EPEVTQTPSHQVTQMGQEVILRCVPISNHLYFYWYRQILGQKVEFLVSFYNNEISEKSEIFDDQFSVERPDGSNFTLKIRSTKLEDSAMYFCASTRTGAFNQPQHFGDGTRLSIL.

Only a few counts were recorded for this clone. The CDR3 region is CASSLEWGMDTGELFF. The CDR3 DNA reads as TGCGCCAGCAGCTTGGAATGGGGCATGGACACCGGGGAGCTGTTTTTT. The rearrangement joins TRBV5-1 to TRBJ2-2; a possible D gene is TRBD1 (5 bases). Trimming removed 0 bases at V and 3 bases at J, with 12 bases between. CDR3 size: 16 residues. The germline V gene has CDR1 SGHRS and CDR2 YFSETQ.

This rearrangement joins TRBV5-5 to TRBJ2-1; D is possibly TRBD2 (6 bases). Germline CDR1 reads SGHKS; CDR2 reads YYEKEE (reference sequence). Trimming left V 5 bases short and J 11 bases short, with 14 bases between. CDR3 size: 12 residues. CDR3 in DNA: TGTGCCAGCAGTCAAGCGGGCTCCCAGCAGTTCTTC. Its translation: CASSQAGSQQFF. The full variable domain, with the rest looked up from reference TRBV5-5 and TRBJ2-1, is DAGVTQSPTHLIKTRGQQVTLRCSPISGHKSVSWYQQVLGQGPQFIFQYYEKEERGRGNFPDRFSARQFPNYSSELNVNALLLGDSALYLCASSQAGSQQFFGPGTRLTVL.

In regard to this clone: A read error may produce the germline difference seen at one junction end. CDR3 DNA sequence: TGTGCTAGCAGCCCCAACCCGGGAGGGGCAGGCGTCCTGACTTTC. This sequence encodes CASSPNPGGAGVLTF. The J gene is TRBJ2-6, the V gene TRBV7-7; 8 nucleotides line up with TRBD2. CDR3 size: 15 residues. The V gene's germline CDR1 is SSHAT and CDR2 FNYEAQ (reference sequence).

This chain uses TRBV6-6 with TRBJ2-1, with 7 bases matching TRBD1. Germline V CDR1 and CDR2: MNHNY, SVGAGI (reference sequence). This CDR3 is built from 13 residues. J gave up 6 bases and V 6 bases, and 5 bases lay outside the gene matches. The CDR3 spells CASRYTGANEQFF. In DNA, the CDR3 is TGTGCCAGCAGGTACACAGGGGCCAATGAGCAGTTCTTC.

This chain uses TRBV27 with TRBJ1-2; D is perhaps TRBD1 (6 bases). This CDR3 spans 16 amino acids. The V and J ends lost 5 bases and 4 bases respectively, with 20 bases between them. Germline assignment: CDR1 MNHEY and CDR2 SMNVEV (reference sequence). The CDR3 coding sequence is TGTGCCAGCAGTCCGAGATTAACAGGGCTTGGCTATGGCTACACCTTC. Protein product: CASSPRLTGLGYGYTF.

This clone was detected many times. The V call is TRBV30, the J call TRBJ1-2; D gene unclear. Trimming took 0 bases from V and 5 from J, leaving 7 bases between them. The CDR3 covers 12 residues. Germline CDR1 GTSNPN, CDR2 SVGIG (reference sequence). The CDR3 loop reads CAWSVSSYGYTF. The DNA for the CDR3 is TGTGCCTGGAGTGTTAGCAGTTATGGCTACACCTTC.

This chain uses TRBV28 with TRBJ2-5; a possible D gene is TRBD1 (6 bases). CDR3 length equals 13 residues. Trimming stripped 5 bases from V and 4 bases from J, with 11 bases between. The germline gives CDR1 MDHEN, CDR2 SYDVKM. The DNA of the CDR3 is TGTGCCAGCAGTGCGCAGGGGAGAGAGACCCAGTACTTC. It specifies CASSAQGRETQYF.

The rearrangement uses TRBV30 and TRBJ1-4; D not certain. The CDR3 loop spans 13 amino acids. Trimming shortened V by 0 bases and J by 7 bases, and 9 bases separated the two germline ends. Per germline, CDR1 GTSNPN and CDR2 SVGIG (reference sequence). The chain's CDR3 is CAWSVKRTEKLFF. In DNA form, the CDR3 reads TGTGCCTGGAGTGTAAAGAGAACTGAAAAACTGTTTTTT.

This chain connects TRBV2 to TRBJ2-5, with 8 bases that match TRBD1. With 2 bases clipped from V and 1 base from J, the junction kept 9 bases outside the gene matches. In germline, CDR1 is SNHLY, CDR2 FYNNEI. The CDR3 totals 17 residues. CDR3 amino acids: CASSERGRGLLQETQYF. The CDR3 DNA is TGTGCCAGCAGTGAACGGGGCAGGGGGCTCCTCCAAGAGACCCAGTACTTC.

CDR3 DNA sequence: TGTGCCAGCTCACCACCGGGACAGGGTATCGCTGGGGCCAACGTCCTGACTTTC. Translating it yields CASSPPGQGIAGANVLTF. V is TRBV18 and J is TRBJ2-6; 9 nucleotides agree with TRBD1. V was clipped by 0 bases and J by 2 bases; unmatched bases: 5. CDR1 is KGHSH, CDR2 LQKENI, per germline. The CDR3 consists of 18 residues.

The chain has TRBV7-9 and TRBJ1-1; a possible D gene is TRBD1 (6 bases). CDR3 size: 14 residues. Germline CDR1 and CDR2: SEHNR and FQNEAQ (reference sequence). V was cut by 5 bases and J by 11 bases, with 21 bases left in between. The CDR3, as DNA: TGTGCCAGCAGCGCAATCGACAGGCCCGGAGGCGCTTTCTTT. Protein sequence: CASSAIDRPGGAFF.

In nucleotides, the CDR3 is TGTGCCACCAGCAGAGGTAGTAGCGGGAGGTATGAGCAGTTCTTC. Translating it yields CATSRGSSGRYEQFF. The chain links TRBV15 to TRBJ2-1; 10 bases agree with TRBD2. In germline, CDR1 is LNHNV, CDR2 YYDKDF (reference sequence). V shed 1 base and J 8 bases; nucleotides not matched to a gene: 5. This CDR3 has 15 amino acids.

J is TRBJ2-2 and V is TRBV4-1; D is unresolved. Germline V gives CDR1 MGHRA, CDR2 YSYEKL. V was pared by 4 bases and J by 4 bases, with 10 bases between. This CDR3 region has 14 residues. The DNA for the CDR3 is TGCGCCAGCAGCCCCCGGAGCACCACCGGGGAGCTGTTTTTT. Protein: CASSPRSTTGELFF.

The CDR3 region has the DNA TGTGCCAGCTCACACACTAGCGGGGGGCAATACGAGCAGTACTTC. It is translated as CASSHTSGGQYEQYF. The chain links TRBV18 to TRBJ2-7, with 12 bases lining up with TRBD2. The V gene end was trimmed by 4 bases and the J gene end by 4 bases; junction bases not matched to a gene: 5. CDR1 and CDR2 (germline): KGHSH, LQKENI. This CDR3 is built from 15 residues.

The V and J genes are TRBV30 and TRBJ1-1; 9 bases match TRBD1. The CDR3 is 15 amino acids. Germline-derived CDR1 and CDR2 are GTSNPN and SVGIG (reference sequence). After removal of 3 bases from V and 1 base from J, the junction contained 6 bases not matched to a gene. The CDR3 nucleotides read TGTGCCTGGAGCCCGCGGGGACAGGGGAACACTGAAGCTTTCTTT. Amino acids: CAWSPRGQGNTEAFF.

The J gene is TRBJ1-3, the V gene TRBV5-6; D ambiguous. This CDR3 is 14 amino acids long. With 5 bases removed from V and 0 bases from J, the gap between germline ends came to 9 bases. The germline V gene encodes CDR1 SGHDT and CDR2 YYEEEE. DNA for the CDR3: TGTGCCAGCAGACTAGGGAGCTCTGGAAACACCATATATTTT. Its protein is CASRLGSSGNTIYF. The full variable domain, rest sourced from reference TRBV5-6 and TRBJ1-3, is DAGVTQSPTHLIKTRGQQVTLRCSPKSGHDTVSWYQQALGQGPQFIFQYYEEEERQRGNFPDRFSGHQFPNYSSELNVNALLLGDSALYLCASRLGSSGNTIYFGEGSWLTVV.